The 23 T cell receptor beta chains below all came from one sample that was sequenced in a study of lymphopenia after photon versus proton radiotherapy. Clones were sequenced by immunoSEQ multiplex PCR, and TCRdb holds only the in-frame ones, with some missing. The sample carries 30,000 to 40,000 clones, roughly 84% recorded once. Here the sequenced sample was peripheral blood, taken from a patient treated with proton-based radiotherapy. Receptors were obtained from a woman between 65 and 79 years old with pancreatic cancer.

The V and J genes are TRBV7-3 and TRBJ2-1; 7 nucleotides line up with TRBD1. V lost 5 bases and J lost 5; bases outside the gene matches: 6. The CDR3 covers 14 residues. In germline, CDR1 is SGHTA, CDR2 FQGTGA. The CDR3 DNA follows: TGTGCCAGCAGCCCAAGGACAGGTAACAATGAGCAGTTCTTC. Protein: CASSPRTGNNEQFF.

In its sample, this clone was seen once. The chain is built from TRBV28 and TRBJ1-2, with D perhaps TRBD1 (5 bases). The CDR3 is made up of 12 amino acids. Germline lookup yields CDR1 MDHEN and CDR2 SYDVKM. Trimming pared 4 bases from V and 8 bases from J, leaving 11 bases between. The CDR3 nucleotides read TGTGCCAGCAGTTCAGGGTCGGGCGGCTACACCTTC. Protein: CASSSGSGGYTF.

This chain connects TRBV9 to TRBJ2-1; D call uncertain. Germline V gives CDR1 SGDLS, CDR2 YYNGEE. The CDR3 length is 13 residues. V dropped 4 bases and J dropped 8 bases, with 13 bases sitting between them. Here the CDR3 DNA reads TGTGCCAGCAGCCCCTCCCGAAGTTATGAGCAGTTCTTC. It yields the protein CASSPSRSYEQFF.

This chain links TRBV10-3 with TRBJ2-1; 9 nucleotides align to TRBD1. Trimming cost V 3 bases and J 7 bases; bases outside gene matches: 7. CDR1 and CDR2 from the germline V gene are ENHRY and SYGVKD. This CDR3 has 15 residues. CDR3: CAISEPTGGQNEQFF. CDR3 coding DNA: TGTGCCATCAGTGAACCGACAGGGGGGCAGAATGAGCAGTTCTTC.

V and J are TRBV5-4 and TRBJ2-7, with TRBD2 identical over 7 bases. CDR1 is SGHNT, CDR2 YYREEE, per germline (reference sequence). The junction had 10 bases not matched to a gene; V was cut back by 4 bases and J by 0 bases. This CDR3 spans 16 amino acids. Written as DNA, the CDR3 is TGTGCCAGCAGCCCGAATCTAGCGGAAAGCTCCTACGAGCAGTACTTC. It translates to CASSPNLAESSYEQYF.

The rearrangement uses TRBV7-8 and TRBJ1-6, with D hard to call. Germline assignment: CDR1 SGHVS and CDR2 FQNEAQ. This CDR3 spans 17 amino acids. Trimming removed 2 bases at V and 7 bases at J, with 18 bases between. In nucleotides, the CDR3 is TGTGCCAGCAGCTTAAACGCGGGAACGGCCGAGAATTCACCCCTCCACTTT. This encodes CASSLNAGTAENSPLHF.

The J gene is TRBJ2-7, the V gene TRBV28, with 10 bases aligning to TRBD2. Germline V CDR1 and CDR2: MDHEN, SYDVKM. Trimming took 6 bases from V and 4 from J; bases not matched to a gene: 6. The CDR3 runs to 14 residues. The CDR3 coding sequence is TGTGCCAGCAGGCTAGCGGGAGTTCTGTACGAGCAGTACTTC. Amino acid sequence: CASRLAGVLYEQYF.

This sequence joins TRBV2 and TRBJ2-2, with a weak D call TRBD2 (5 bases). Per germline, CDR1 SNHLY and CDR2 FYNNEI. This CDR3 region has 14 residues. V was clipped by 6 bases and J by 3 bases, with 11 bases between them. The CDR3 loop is CASRGARDTGELFF. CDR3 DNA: TGTGCCAGCAGGGGAGCTCGGGACACCGGGGAGCTGTTTTTT.

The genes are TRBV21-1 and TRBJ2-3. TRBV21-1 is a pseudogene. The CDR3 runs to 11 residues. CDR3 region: CASSTSDTQYF. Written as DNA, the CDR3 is TGTGCCAGCTCGACCTCAGATACGCAGTATTTT.

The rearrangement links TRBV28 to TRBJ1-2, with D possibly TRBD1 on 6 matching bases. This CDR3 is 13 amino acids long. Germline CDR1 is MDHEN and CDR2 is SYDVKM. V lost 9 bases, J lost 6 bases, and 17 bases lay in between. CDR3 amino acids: CASSTGFKDGYTF. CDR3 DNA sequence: TGTGCCAGTAGTACAGGGTTTAAGGATGGCTACACCTTC.

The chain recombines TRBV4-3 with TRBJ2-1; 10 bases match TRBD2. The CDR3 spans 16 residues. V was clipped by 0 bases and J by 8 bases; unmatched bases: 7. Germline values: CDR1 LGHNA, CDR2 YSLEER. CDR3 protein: CASSQDRTSGGDEQFF. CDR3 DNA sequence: TGCGCCAGCAGCCAAGATAGGACTAGCGGAGGGGATGAGCAGTTCTTC.

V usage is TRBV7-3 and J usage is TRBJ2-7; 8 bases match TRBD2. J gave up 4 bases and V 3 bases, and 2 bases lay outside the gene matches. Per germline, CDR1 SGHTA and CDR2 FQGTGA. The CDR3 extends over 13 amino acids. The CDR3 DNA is TGTGCCAGCAGCTTTGCGGGAGGTTACGAGCAGTACTTC. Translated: CASSFAGGYEQYF.

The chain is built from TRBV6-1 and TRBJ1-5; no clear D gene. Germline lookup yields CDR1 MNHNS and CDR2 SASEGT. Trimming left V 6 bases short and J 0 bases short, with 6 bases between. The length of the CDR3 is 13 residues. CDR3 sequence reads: CASRPYSNQPQHF. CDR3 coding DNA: TGTGCCAGCAGACCATATAGCAATCAGCCCCAGCATTTT.

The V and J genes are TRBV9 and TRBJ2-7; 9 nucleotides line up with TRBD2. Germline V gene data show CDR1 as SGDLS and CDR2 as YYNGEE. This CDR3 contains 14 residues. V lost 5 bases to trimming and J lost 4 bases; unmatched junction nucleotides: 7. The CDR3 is CASSSGTSLYEQYF. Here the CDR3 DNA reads TGTGCCAGCAGTTCCGGGACTAGCCTATACGAGCAGTACTTC.

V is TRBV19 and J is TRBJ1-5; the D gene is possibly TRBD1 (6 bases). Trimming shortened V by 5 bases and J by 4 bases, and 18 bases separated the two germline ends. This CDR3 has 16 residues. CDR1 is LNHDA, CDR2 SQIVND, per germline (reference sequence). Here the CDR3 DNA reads TGTGCCAGTAGTCTCTTCAGGGGTGTTGGTAATCAGCCCCAGCATTTT. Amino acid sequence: CASSLFRGVGNQPQHF.

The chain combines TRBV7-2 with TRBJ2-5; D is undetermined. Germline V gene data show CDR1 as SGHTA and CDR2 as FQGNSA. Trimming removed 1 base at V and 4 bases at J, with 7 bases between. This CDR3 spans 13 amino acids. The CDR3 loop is CASSLVGGETQYF. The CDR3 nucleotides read TGTGCCAGCAGCTTAGTAGGCGGAGAGACCCAGTACTTC.

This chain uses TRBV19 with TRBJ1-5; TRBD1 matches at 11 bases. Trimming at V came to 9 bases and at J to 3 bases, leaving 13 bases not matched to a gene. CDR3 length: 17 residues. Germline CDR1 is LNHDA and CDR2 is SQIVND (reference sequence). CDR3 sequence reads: CASFRDGTGGNNQPQHF. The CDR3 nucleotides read TGTGCCAGCTTCAGAGACGGGACAGGGGGGAACAATCAGCCCCAGCATTTT. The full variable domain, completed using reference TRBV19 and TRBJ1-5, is DGGITQSPKYLFRKEGQNVTLSCEQNLNHDAMYWYRQDPGQGLRLIYYSQIVNDFQKGDIAEGYSVSREKKESFPLTVTSAQKNPTAFYLCASFRDGTGGNNQPQHFGDGTRLSIL.

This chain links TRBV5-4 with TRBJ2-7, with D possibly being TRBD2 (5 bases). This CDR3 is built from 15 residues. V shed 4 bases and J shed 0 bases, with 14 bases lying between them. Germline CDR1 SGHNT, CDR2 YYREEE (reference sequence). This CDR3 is CASSPPGRSSYEQYF. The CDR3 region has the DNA TGTGCCAGCAGCCCGCCGGGGAGAAGCTCCTACGAGCAGTACTTC.

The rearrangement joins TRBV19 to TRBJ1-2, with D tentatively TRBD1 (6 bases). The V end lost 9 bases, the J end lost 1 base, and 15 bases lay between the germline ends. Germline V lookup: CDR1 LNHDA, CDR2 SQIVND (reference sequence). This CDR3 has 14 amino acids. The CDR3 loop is CASNGGSYNYGYTF. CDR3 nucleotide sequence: TGTGCCAGCAATGGGGGCAGCTATAACTATGGCTACACCTTC.

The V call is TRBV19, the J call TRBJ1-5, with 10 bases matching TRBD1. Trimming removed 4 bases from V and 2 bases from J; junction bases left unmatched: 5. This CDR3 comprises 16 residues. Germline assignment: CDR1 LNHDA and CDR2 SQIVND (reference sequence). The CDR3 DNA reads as TGTGCCAGTAGTAGACAGGGGGCGGGAGGCAATCAGCCCCAGCATTTT. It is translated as CASSRQGAGGNQPQHF. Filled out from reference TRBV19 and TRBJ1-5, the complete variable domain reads DGGITQSPKYLFRKEGQNVTLSCEQNLNHDAMYWYRQDPGQGLRLIYYSQIVNDFQKGDIAEGYSVSREKKESFPLTVTSAQKNPTAFYLCASSRQGAGGNQPQHFGDGTRLSIL.

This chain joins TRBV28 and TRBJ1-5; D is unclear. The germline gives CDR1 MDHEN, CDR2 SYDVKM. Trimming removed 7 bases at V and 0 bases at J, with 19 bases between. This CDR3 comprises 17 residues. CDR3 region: CASTDFLWTHSNQPQHF. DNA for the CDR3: TGTGCCAGCACCGATTTTTTATGGACCCATAGCAATCAGCCCCAGCATTTT.

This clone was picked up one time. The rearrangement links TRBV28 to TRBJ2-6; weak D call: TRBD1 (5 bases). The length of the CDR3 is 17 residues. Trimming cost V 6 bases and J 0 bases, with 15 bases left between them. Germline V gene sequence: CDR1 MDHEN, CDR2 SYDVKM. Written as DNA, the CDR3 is TGTGCCAGCAGACTCGTGGGGCGGCGCTCTGGGGCCAACGTCCTGACTTTC. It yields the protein CASRLVGRRSGANVLTF.

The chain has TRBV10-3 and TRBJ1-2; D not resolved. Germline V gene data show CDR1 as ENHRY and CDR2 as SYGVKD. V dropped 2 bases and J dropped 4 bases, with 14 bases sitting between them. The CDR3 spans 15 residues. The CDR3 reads CAISEIGGMTYGYTF. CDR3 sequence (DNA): TGTGCCATCAGTGAGATTGGCGGCATGACCTATGGCTACACCTTC.